The T cell receptor (beta chain) described here comes from a study of long-term antiretroviral therapy in people with HIV. The run of the v3.0 immunoSEQ assay was at survey level. Assay: immunoSEQ multiplex PCR; the TCRdb copy retains only in-frame clones and omits some. In the table there are about 19,000 clones, less than 85% of which are singletons. The CDR3 extends over 16 amino acids. Germline lookup yields CDR1 GTSNPN and CDR2 SVGIG (reference sequence). V was trimmed by 4 bases and J by 2 bases, leaving 18 bases between them. Study results and limitations: Those clones which expanded before ART made up the dominant part of the repertoire at all time points.

Concerning this clone itself: As yet, its antigen is unknown.

This sequence was found in a woman between 50 and 59 years old with HIV. The genes are TRBV30 and TRBJ1-5; D possibly corresponds to TRBD1 (5 bases). Sequences were derived from unsorted PBMCs, sampled 0.5 years before starting antiretroviral therapy. CDR3 in amino acids: CAWNSYLRQCNQPQHF. In DNA, the CDR3 is TGTGCCTGGAACTCTTACCTTCGACAGTGCAATCAGCCCCAGCATTTT.